This TCR beta chain was sequenced during a study of blood T cell repertoires in COVID-19 (dated by TCRdb to 2020 to 2021). About the investigation overall: Collaborator samples came from the United States, Italy and Spain and covered acute and convalescent phases of COVID-19. Where HLA class I and class II types were available, the types were taken from metadata supplied by the sample provider, not from assay-based typing. The material from the prospective study consisted of cDNA or gDNA derived from T cells, B-cell-depleted T cells, or PBMCs. The repertoires were released in a freely available public database meant as a resource for research on the immune response to SARS-CoV-2. Nearly every sample came with metadata listing a de-identified subject ID, COVID-19 status, age in years and sex. The samples were drawn from two sources: the first 160 participants of the ongoing ImmuneRACE study, and some 1,300 subjects contributed by 6 global collaborators. Subjects who had been exposed to COVID-19, were actively infected with it, or had recovered from it provided the deeply sampled blood TCRbeta repertoires that made up the dataset. Findings and caveats that apply to the study as a whole: Clinical and demographic metadata were provided uncurated, with the amount varying by source and participant.

Whole blood was collected in K2EDTA tubes by collaborating institutions according to the institutions' own protocols. Collaborator samples were shipped for TCRbeta analysis as frozen whole blood, isolated PBMCs, or DNA extracted from either sample type. Concerning this clone: Which antigen it targets is not known. Within one base of it there is no much larger clone, and no base qualities were kept.

TCRbeta CDR3 regions were amplified from genomic DNA by means of the immunoSEQ Assay, a bias-controlled multiplex PCR. The paper's processing steps were these. Within the assay, amplification of reference gene primers was used to estimate how many nucleated cells each sample contained. To quantify the absolute abundance of each unique TCRbeta CDR3 rearrangement, sequence reads were collapsed and filtered. For each sample, productive Simpson clonality was calculated as the square root of Simpson's diversity index across productive rearrangements. Here the immuneACCESS table is served through TCRdb, limited to in-frame sequences with V and J called. Missing clones are a known gap in these copies; in checked studies unresolved V genes cover under half, and the rest lacks a known reason. V, J and clone size reflect that table, while D and trimming were determined from the DNA. This sample has some 670,000 clones in its table, and 70% to 90% of those were observed once. Over 0.2% of the sample is taken by the ten largest.

The source of this sequence is a woman between 18 and 29 years old with acute or convalescent COVID-19. Sequencing was carried out using peripheral blood.

The sequenced DNA: TGTGCCAGCAGCTCCGGGATGCAAGAGACCCAGTACTTC. It codes for CASSSGMQETQYF. The sequence joins TRBV11-3 to TRBJ2-5, with TRBD2 as a weak D call on 5 bases. The junction carries 8 bases between V and J, which are trimmed by 4 bases and 2 bases respectively. The CDR3 sequence holds 13 residues, the cysteine and phenylalanine included. CDR3 DNA is the only sequence kept; it has 39 bases, read in frame from the first base. The germline V gene yields SGHNT for CDR1 and YENEEA for CDR2.